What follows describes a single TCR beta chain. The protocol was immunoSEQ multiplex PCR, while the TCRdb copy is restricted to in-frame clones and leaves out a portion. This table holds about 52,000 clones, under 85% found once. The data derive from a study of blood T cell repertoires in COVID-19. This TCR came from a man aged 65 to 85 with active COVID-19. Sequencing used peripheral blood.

The CDR3 spells CASSLGASGEAFF. The CDR3 nucleotides read TGTGCCAGCAGTTTGGGAGCGTCGGGTGAAGCTTTCTTT. The chain employs TRBV12-3 or TRBV12-4 and TRBJ1-1; D ambiguous. V shed 3 bases and J shed 7 bases, with 12 bases lying between them. The CDR3 covers 13 residues.